These T cell receptor beta chains were read from a single sample in a study of CD8+CD57+ T cells in acquired aplastic anemia. TCRdb used MiXCR to reprocess the reads, holding one entry per CDR3 protein. This table holds about 210,000 distinct CDR3 sequences, roughly 57% found once. The specimen was sorted CD4+, CD8+, or CD8+CD57+ T cells (not recorded which) from PBMCs. These receptors all stem from a human donor in good health. Both conserved end residues are part of each CDR3. The order of the fields is CDR3 length, J gene, clone size, V gene, D gene, CDR3 protein, CDR3 DNA. D genes are given only for firm matches. Not every row has a clone size; where given, it reads once, few, many or a size class.

len: 15; j_gene: TRBJ2-7; abundance: -; v_gene: TRBV5-1; d_gene: TRBD1; CDR3aa: CASRPPGQGAYEQYF; CDR3nt: TGCGCCAGCAGGCCGCCGGGACAGGGCGCCTACGAGCAGTACTTC
len: 14; j_gene: TRBJ1-5; abundance: -; v_gene: TRBV19; d_gene: -; CDR3aa: CASSIRDSNQPQHF; CDR3nt: TGTGCCAGTAGTATCCGGGACAGCAATCAGCCCCAGCATTTT
len: 15; j_gene: TRBJ1-5; abundance: many; v_gene: TRBV7-6; d_gene: TRBD1; CDR3aa: CASSLAKDREQPQHF; CDR3nt: TGTGCCAGCAGCTTAGCCAAGGACAGGGAGCAGCCCCAGCATTTT
len: 10; j_gene: TRBJ1-4; abundance: -; v_gene: TRBV24-1; d_gene: -; CDR3aa: CATIDEKLFF; CDR3nt: TGTGCCACCATAGATGAAAAACTGTTTTTT
len: 15; j_gene: TRBJ2-1; abundance: many; v_gene: TRBV11-2; d_gene: -; CDR3aa: CASPPAGSSYNEQFF; CDR3nt: TGTGCCAGCCCTCCGGCGGGGAGCTCCTACAATGAGCAGTTCTTC
len: 15; j_gene: TRBJ2-7; abundance: -; v_gene: TRBV7-9; d_gene: -; CDR3aa: CASSPLFTGTNEQYF; CDR3nt: TGTGCCAGCAGCCCGCTGTTCACAGGGACCAACGAGCAGTACTTC
len: 14; j_gene: TRBJ1-4; abundance: few; v_gene: TRBV9; d_gene: -; CDR3aa: CASSVRGTNEKLFF; CDR3nt: TGTGCCAGCAGCGTACGGGGGACTAATGAAAAACTGTTTTTT
len: 16; j_gene: TRBJ1-5; abundance: -; v_gene: TRBV7-8; d_gene: -; CDR3aa: CASKIDGYVSNQPQHF; CDR3nt: TGTGCCAGCAAGATAGACGGATACGTTAGCAATCAGCCCCAGCATTTT
len: 11; j_gene: TRBJ2-3; abundance: -; v_gene: TRBV7-9; d_gene: -; CDR3aa: CASKPFLTQYF; CDR3nt: TGTGCCAGCAAGCCCTTTCTCACGCAGTATTTT
len: 18; j_gene: TRBJ1-4; abundance: few; v_gene: TRBV6-6; d_gene: TRBD1; CDR3aa: CASSYFETGGRTNEKLFF; CDR3nt: TGTGCCAGCAGTTACTTTGAGACAGGGGGAAGAACTAATGAAAAACTGTTTTTT
len: 15; j_gene: TRBJ1-1; abundance: once; v_gene: TRBV19; d_gene: TRBD1; CDR3aa: CASEDRGLRNTEAFF; CDR3nt: TGTGCCAGTGAGGACAGGGGGCTGAGGAACACTGAAGCTTTCTTT
len: 15; j_gene: TRBJ1-1; abundance: many; v_gene: TRBV20-1; d_gene: -; CDR3aa: CSARRESYLNTEAFF; CDR3nt: TGCAGTGCTAGGCGGGAGAGTTATTTGAACACTGAAGCTTTCTTT
len: 12; j_gene: TRBJ1-2; abundance: -; v_gene: TRBV10-3; d_gene: -; CDR3aa: CAISELAAGYTF; CDR3nt: TGTGCCATCAGTGAGTTGGCAGCTGGCTACACCTTC
len: 13; j_gene: TRBJ1-1; abundance: -; v_gene: TRBV12-3/TRBV12-4; d_gene: -; CDR3aa: CASSFSEGTEAFF; CDR3nt: TGTGCCAGCAGTTTTTCGGAAGGGACTGAAGCTTTCTTT
len: 15; j_gene: TRBJ2-7; abundance: -; v_gene: TRBV20-1; d_gene: TRBD1; CDR3aa: CSAGDGQGDHYEQYF; CDR3nt: TGCAGTGCTGGGGATGGACAGGGGGACCACTACGAGCAGTACTTC
len: 15; j_gene: TRBJ1-5; abundance: -; v_gene: TRBV7-2; d_gene: -; CDR3aa: CASSFFQGSNQPQHF; CDR3nt: TGTGCCAGCAGCTTTTTCCAGGGTAGCAATCAGCCCCAGCATTTT
len: 13; j_gene: TRBJ2-2; abundance: -; v_gene: TRBV6-7; d_gene: -; CDR3aa: CASSLHRERELFF; CDR3nt: TGTGCCAGCAGCTTACACCGGGAGCGGGAGCTGTTTTTT
len: 14; j_gene: TRBJ1-5; abundance: -; v_gene: TRBV19; d_gene: -; CDR3aa: CASSIEGRGQPQHF; CDR3nt: TGTGCCAGTAGTATAGAGGGGCGCGGACAGCCCCAGCATTTT
len: 14; j_gene: TRBJ2-1; abundance: -; v_gene: TRBV10-3; d_gene: -; CDR3aa: CAISDPNGGNEQFF; CDR3nt: TGTGCCATCAGTGACCCCAATGGGGGCAATGAGCAGTTCTTC
len: 16; j_gene: TRBJ2-7; abundance: -; v_gene: TRBV11-2; d_gene: TRBD2; CDR3aa: CAGSLDVLAAAYEQYF; CDR3nt: TGTGCCGGCAGCTTAGATGTCCTAGCGGCCGCCTACGAGCAGTACTTC
len: 14; j_gene: TRBJ2-2; abundance: -; v_gene: TRBV29-1; d_gene: -; CDR3aa: CSVDIEGGTGELFF; CDR3nt: TGCAGCGTTGATATAGAGGGAGGCACCGGGGAGCTGTTTTTT
len: 13; j_gene: TRBJ1-6; abundance: -; v_gene: TRBV6-2/TRBV6-3; d_gene: -; CDR3aa: CASSYSTGSPLHF; CDR3nt: TGTGCCAGCAGTTACTCAACAGGTTCACCCCTCCACTTT
len: 17; j_gene: TRBJ1-3; abundance: -; v_gene: TRBV7-9; d_gene: -; CDR3aa: CASSLQDGRYAGNTIYF; CDR3nt: TGTGCCAGCAGCTTACAAGACGGCAGATATGCTGGAAACACCATATATTTT